These 7 T cell receptor beta chains came from one sample sequenced in a study of T cell repertoires in cytomegalovirus infection. One entry per CDR3 protein, called by TCRdb with MiXCR from the reads. The sample shows approximately 110,000 distinct CDR3 sequences, about 40% of them seen only once. These receptors have no known antigen. Sequenced material: CD8+ T cells from cultured PBMCs, taken from culture after CMV antigen stimulation. These receptors were collected from a human donor in good health (CMV status not recorded). Some clones in this sample may be carry-over from other donors' samples.

The chain uses TRBV19 and TRBJ2-1, with D uncertain. CDR3 size: 14 residues. V lost 3 bases, J lost 3 bases, and 9 bases lay in between. Germline V lookup: CDR1 LNHDA, CDR2 SQIVND (reference sequence). CDR3: CASSIGPGYNEQFF. The CDR3 region has the DNA TGTGCCAGTAGTATCGGCCCAGGCTACAATGAGCAGTTCTTC. Complete variable domain (other parts from reference TRBV19 and TRBJ2-1): DGGITQSPKYLFRKEGQNVTLSCEQNLNHDAMYWYRQDPGQGLRLIYYSQIVNDFQKGDIAEGYSVSREKKESFPLTVTSAQKNPTAFYLCASSIGPGYNEQFFGPGTRLTVL.

V is TRBV29-1 and J is TRBJ2-1; no clear D. The length of the CDR3 is 15 residues. The germline gives CDR1 SQVTM, CDR2 ANQGSEA. The V end lost 2 bases, the J end lost 0 bases, and 11 bases lay between the germline ends. The CDR3 DNA reads TGCAGCGTTGAAACTGGCGAGAGCTCCTACAATGAGCAGTTCTTC. This gives the protein CSVETGESSYNEQFF.

This clonotype was observed a few times. The chain links TRBV7-2 to TRBJ2-1, with D possibly TRBD1 on 6 matching bases. This CDR3 has 15 amino acids. CDR1 and CDR2 from the germline V gene are SGHTA and FQGNSA. The V gene lost 4 bases and the J gene lost 4 bases, with 14 bases spanning the gap. This CDR3 reads CASSSQPGQYNEQFF. DNA for the CDR3: TGTGCCAGCAGCTCTCAACCCGGACAGTACAATGAGCAGTTCTTC. Drawing the rest from reference TRBV7-2 and TRBJ2-1, the complete variable domain is GAGVSQSPSNKVTEKGKDVELRCDPISGHTALYWYRQSLGQGLEFLIYFQGNSAPDKSGLPSDRFSAERTGGSVSTLTIQRTQQEDSAVYLCASSSQPGQYNEQFFGPGTRLTVL.

The CDR3: CASSYSLGTGELFF. CDR3 sequence (DNA): TGTGCCAGCAGTTACTCTCTAGGCACCGGGGAGCTGTTTTTT. The gene calls are TRBV6-5 and TRBJ2-2; D unclear. There are 14 residues in the CDR3. V was pared by 0 bases and J by 4 bases, with 6 bases between. Germline values: CDR1 MNHEY, CDR2 SVGAGI.

This clonotype appeared a single time. The V and J genes are TRBV24-1 and TRBJ2-5; no firm D call. The germline V gene encodes CDR1 KGHDR and CDR2 SFDVKD. Trimming took off 3 bases at V and 5 bases at J, with 9 bases between the two ends. The CDR3 covers 13 residues. The CDR3 DNA reads TGTGCCACCAGTGATCGGTTCGAGGAGACCCAGTACTTC. Amino acids: CATSDRFEETQYF.

The table lists this clonotype with many counts. The chain joins TRBV7-8 to TRBJ2-2; D is undetermined. With 0 bases removed from V and 3 bases from J, the gap between germline ends came to 8 bases. Germline V gene lookup returns CDR1 SGHVS and CDR2 FQNEAQ. The CDR3 has 15 residues. In DNA, the CDR3 is TGTGCCAGCAGCTTAGCGGTGTCCGACACCGGGGAGCTGTTTTTT. It encodes CASSLAVSDTGELFF.

The DNA of the CDR3 is TGTGCCAGCACCGACGGGGGGGGTGGCAATCAGCCCCAGCATTTT. Its protein product is CASTDGGGGNQPQHF. The V call is TRBV6-6, the J call TRBJ1-5, with a weak D call TRBD1 (5 bases). The germline V gene has CDR1 MNHNY and CDR2 SVGAGI (reference sequence). V lost 7 bases and J lost 2, with 15 bases in between. The CDR3 spans 15 residues.